This TCR beta chain was identified during a study of T cells in Graves' hyperthyroidism and ophthalmopathy. Findings of the study overall: The majority of expanded thyroid clonotypes above 0.001 also appeared in blood.

RNA transcripts gave rise to amplified TCR beta CDR3 regions. A set of HTBI primers served as the primers for a first-round RT-PCR of the TCR CDR3. TCRdb passed the multiplex PCR reads through MiXCR, listing each CDR3 protein once. The sample records fewer than 900,000 distinct CDR3 sequences, 16% being singletons. CDR3 length: 15 residues. V shed 5 bases and J shed 5 bases, with 18 bases lying between them. The V gene's germline CDR1 is SGHNT and CDR2 YENEEA. This clonotype was observed a handful of times. Its antigen is not identified. This TCR was sampled from a man aged 18 to 30 with Graves' hyperthyroidism. Material: blood. The chain couples TRBV11-3 to TRBJ2-5; no clear D. CDR3: CASSGEKDTRETQYF. In DNA form, the CDR3 reads TGTGCCAGCAGCGGAGAGAAGGATACGAGGGAGACCCAGTACTTC.